These 13 T cell receptor beta chains share one sample of origin, sequenced in a study of cytomegalovirus exposure and HLA in healthy donors. Primers: 60 Vbeta forward and 13 Jbeta reverse. Clones were read by immunoSEQ multiplex PCR, and TCRdb kept only the in-frame ones, dropping some. There are 140,000 to 150,000 clones in the sample; 80% occur only once, and roughly 4.5% lies in the top ten. The sequenced sample was PBMCs. These receptors originate from a man between 40 and 49 years old in good health and CMV-seronegative.

The rearrangement joins TRBV6-5 to TRBJ1-3; TRBD1 agrees at 7 bases. Per germline, CDR1 MNHEY and CDR2 SVGAGI. V lost 4 bases to trimming and J lost 3 bases; unmatched junction nucleotides: 3. The length of the CDR3 is 14 residues. In DNA, the CDR3 is TGTGCCAGCAGTTTCACAGGGGTTGGAAACACCATATATTTT. This gives the protein CASSFTGVGNTIYF.

CDR3 bases: TGCGCCAGCAGCCAAAGTTTAGACTCCCAGGGGAAAAACATTCAGTACTTC. The encoded protein is CASSQSLDSQGKNIQYF. The rearrangement joins TRBV4-3 to TRBJ2-4, with D possibly TRBD1 on 6 matching bases. The V gene's germline CDR1 is LGHNA and CDR2 YSLEER. Trimming removed 2 bases from V and 4 bases from J, with 18 bases in between. The CDR3 covers 17 residues.

CDR3 residues: CASTPGLAGDTQYF. CDR3 coding DNA: TGTGCCAGCACCCCGGGACTAGCCGGAGATACGCAGTATTTT. J is TRBJ2-3 and V is TRBV5-4; 9 bases line up with TRBD2. There are 14 residues in the CDR3. Germline V gene lookup returns CDR1 SGHNT and CDR2 YYREEE (reference sequence). The trim removed 6 bases at V and 5 bases at J, leaving 7 bases unmatched.

V gene TRBV5-1 combines with J gene TRBJ1-1; a weak D match, TRBD1 (5 bases). The germline V and J ends were trimmed by 5 bases and 3 bases, with 11 bases remaining between them. There are 13 residues in the CDR3. The germline V gene has CDR1 SGHRS and CDR2 YFSETQ. The CDR3 nucleotides read TGCGCCAGCAGGGGTGAAGGGGACACTGAAGCTTTCTTT. Translating gives CASRGEGDTEAFF. Drawing the rest from reference TRBV5-1 and TRBJ1-1, the complete variable domain is KAGVTQTPRYLIKTRGQQVTLSCSPISGHRSVSWYQQTPGQGLQFLFEYFSETQRNKGNFPGRFSGRQFSNSRSEMNVSTLELGDSALYLCASRGEGDTEAFFGQGTRLTVV.

The chain links TRBV6-5 to TRBJ1-1; D perhaps matches TRBD1 (5 bases). Per the germline V gene, CDR1 is MNHEY and CDR2 is SVGAGI. Trimming took 5 bases from V and 1 from J, leaving 11 bases between them. The CDR3 loop spans 14 amino acids. The CDR3 nucleotides are TGTGCCAGCAGTCAGGGATGGAGGAACACTGAAGCTTTCTTT. This gives the protein CASSQGWRNTEAFF.

This chain links TRBV7-9 with TRBJ1-5, with D tentatively TRBD1 (6 bases). In germline, CDR1 is SEHNR, CDR2 FQNEAQ (reference sequence). The CDR3 consists of 16 residues. Trimming took off 0 bases at V and 2 bases at J, with 11 bases between the two ends. CDR3 loop: CASSLATGGGNQPQHF. Here the CDR3 DNA reads TGTGCCAGCAGCTTAGCGACAGGTGGGGGCAATCAGCCCCAGCATTTT.

The chain is built from TRBV4-1 and TRBJ1-4; 10 bases are shared with TRBD1. The CDR3 spans 15 residues. Germline lookup yields CDR1 MGHRA and CDR2 YSYEKL. The V segment lost 4 bases and the J segment 6 bases; nucleotides outside the gene matches: 5. CDR3 protein: CASSLSGTGDEKLFF. Here the CDR3 DNA reads TGCGCCAGCAGCCTATCCGGGACAGGGGATGAAAAACTGTTTTTT.

The CDR3 here is CASSQAGQGTTDTQYF. In nucleotides, the CDR3 is TGCGCCAGCAGCCAAGCGGGACAGGGAACCACAGATACGCAGTATTTT. The chain carries TRBV4-3 and TRBJ2-3; 9 bases are shared with TRBD1. CDR1 and CDR2 from the germline V gene are LGHNA and YSLEER. V was clipped by 1 base and J by 2 bases; unmatched bases: 4. CDR3 length: 16 residues.

The chain links TRBV7-2 to TRBJ2-7; the match to TRBD1 covers 11 bases. J lost 3 bases, V lost 0 bases, and 7 bases had no gene match. The CDR3 contains 17 residues. Germline CDR1 reads SGHTA; CDR2 reads FQGNSA. The CDR3, as DNA: TGTGCCAGCAGCTTAGCGCTTTTGGGACAGGGGGGCTACGAGCAGTACTTC. Amino acid sequence: CASSLALLGQGGYEQYF. Filled out from reference TRBV7-2 and TRBJ2-7, the complete variable domain reads GAGVSQSPSNKVTEKGKDVELRCDPISGHTALYWYRQSLGQGLEFLIYFQGNSAPDKSGLPSDRFSAERTGGSVSTLTIQRTQQEDSAVYLCASSLALLGQGGYEQYFGPGTRLTVT.

This clone occurred a few times. J is TRBJ1-2 and V is TRBV6-6; 10 bases align to TRBD1. CDR3 length: 15 amino acids. Per germline, CDR1 MNHNY and CDR2 SVGAGI (reference sequence). Germline trimming cut 6 bases from V and 2 bases from J; bases unmatched to any gene: 6. This CDR3 is CASSDPGQGNYGYTF. The CDR3 region has the DNA TGTGCCAGCAGCGACCCGGGACAGGGGAACTATGGCTACACCTTC.

This chain links TRBV7-2 with TRBJ2-7; possible D gene TRBD1, 6 bases. CDR1 and CDR2 from the germline V gene are SGHTA and FQGNSA. The CDR3 covers 13 residues. The V gene lost 7 bases and the J gene lost 1 base, with 11 bases spanning the gap. CDR3 sequence reads: CASNPTGSYEQYF. CDR3 nucleotide sequence: TGTGCCAGCAACCCTACAGGGTCCTACGAGCAGTACTTC.

The V gene is TRBV9, the J gene TRBJ1-1, with D possibly being TRBD1 (5 bases). CDR1 and CDR2 (germline): SGDLS, YYNGEE. V dropped 1 base and J dropped 2 bases, with 12 bases sitting between them. The CDR3 sequence is 15 residues long. DNA of the CDR3: TGTGCCAGCAGCGTAAGCGACAGAATCAACACTGAAGCTTTCTTT. Protein sequence: CASSVSDRINTEAFF.

This clone turned up a few times. This chain's CDR3 is CASSSAGDIQYF. Here the CDR3 DNA reads TGTGCCAGCAGTTCGGCGGGGGACATTCAGTACTTC. The rearrangement joins TRBV7-2 to TRBJ2-4; 7 positions match TRBD2. The length of the CDR3 is 12 residues. The V segment lost 6 bases and the J segment 8 bases; nucleotides outside the gene matches: 4. Germline V CDR1 and CDR2: SGHTA, FQGNSA.